These 26 T cell receptor beta chains were all obtained from the same sample, sequenced in a study of T cell changes during pregnancy in multiple sclerosis. Using immunoSEQ multiplex PCR, the repertoire was profiled, and TCRdb retains in-frame clones only, with some absent. The sample comprises over 40,000 clones, about nine tenths of which are singletons, and 0.27% rests with the top ten. Material: CD4+ T cells from peripheral blood mononuclear cells, obtained in the second trimester of pregnancy. These receptors all stem from a female donor with multiple sclerosis, enrolled in a pregnancy study.

This sequence joins TRBV5-4 and TRBJ2-3; 12 bases align to TRBD2. The germline V gene has CDR1 SGHNT and CDR2 YYREEE (reference sequence). This CDR3 is built from 16 residues. Trimming removed 4 bases from V and 7 bases from J; junction bases left unmatched: 10. The CDR3 DNA reads TGTGCCAGCAGCCTCCGAACTAGCGGGGGGCTCAATACGCAGTATTTT. The encoded protein is CASSLRTSGGLNTQYF.

The chain links TRBV7-2 to TRBJ1-1; D perhaps matches TRBD1 (6 bases). The CDR3 extends over 12 amino acids. Germline lookup yields CDR1 SGHTA and CDR2 FQGNSA. V was shortened by 5 bases and J by 8 bases, with 12 bases between the two germline ends. CDR3 DNA sequence: TGTGCCAGCAGCGAGGGACAAGCCGAAGCTTTCTTT. This encodes CASSEGQAEAFF.

The V gene is TRBV9, the J gene TRBJ1-6; a possible D gene is TRBD1 (5 bases). The CDR3 contains 16 residues. Between the trimmed V and J ends, which lost 2 bases and 10 bases, there was a span of 19 bases. Germline V CDR1 and CDR2: SGDLS, YYNGEE. The CDR3, as DNA: TGTGCCAGCAGCGTTAACGCTGGGCAGGGCCGGTCACCCCTCCACTTT. This gives the protein CASSVNAGQGRSPLHF.

This chain connects TRBV2 to TRBJ2-2, with TRBD2 identical over 9 bases. CDR1 is SNHLY, CDR2 FYNNEI, per germline. The CDR3 has 16 residues. V lost 4 bases to trimming and J lost 4 bases; unmatched junction nucleotides: 7. The CDR3 bases are TGTGCCAGCAGTGGGGGCGGGGGGGCAGTCACCGGGGAGCTGTTTTTT. Its protein is CASSGGGGAVTGELFF.

The V gene is TRBV18, the J gene TRBJ2-1, with TRBD2 matching 12 bases. V dropped 5 bases and J dropped 5; count of bases not matched to a gene: 13. Germline V gene lookup returns CDR1 KGHSH and CDR2 LQKENI. The CDR3 loop spans 18 amino acids. Written as DNA, the CDR3 is TGTGCCAGCTCATCCCTCCCCCGACTAGCGGGGGTCCACAATGAGCAGTTCTTC. Translated: CASSSLPRLAGVHNEQFF.

The rearrangement joins TRBV18 to TRBJ2-7; D is undetermined. V was shortened by 0 bases and J by 3 bases, with 6 bases between the two germline ends. The CDR3 sequence is 13 residues long. CDR1 and CDR2 from the germline V gene are KGHSH and LQKENI. CDR3 nucleotide sequence: TGTGCCAGCTCACCACCGTCCCACTACGAGCAGTACTTC. Translated: CASSPPSHYEQYF.

The CDR3 DNA sequence: TGTGCCAGCAGCTTGTCAGTCCAAGAGACCCAGTACTTC. This codes for CASSLSVQETQYF. V gene TRBV11-3 combines with J gene TRBJ2-5; D is ambiguous. V lost 3 bases and J 1 base, leaving 6 bases between the germline ends. CDR1 and CDR2 from the germline V gene are SGHNT and YENEEA. This CDR3 spans 13 amino acids.

The chain employs TRBV4-1 and TRBJ2-3, with D possibly being TRBD2 (5 bases). CDR3 length: 13 amino acids. Germline V gene data show CDR1 as MGHRA and CDR2 as YSYEKL. V lost 5 bases to trimming and J lost 2 bases, with 8 bases between them. CDR3 sequence reads: CASSYRDTDTQYF. CDR3 nucleotides: TGCGCCAGCAGCTACCGGGACACAGATACGCAGTATTTT.

The rearrangement links TRBV18 to TRBJ2-2, with a possible D match to TRBD1 (6 bases). The CDR3 runs to 14 residues. The germline V gene has CDR1 KGHSH and CDR2 LQKENI. Trimming pared 2 bases from V and 6 bases from J, leaving 10 bases between. CDR3 region: CASSPTGSPGELFF. DNA of the CDR3: TGTGCCAGCTCACCAACAGGGAGTCCCGGGGAGCTGTTTTTT. Filled out from reference TRBV18 and TRBJ2-2, the complete variable domain reads NAGVMQNPRHLVRRRGQEARLRCSPMKGHSHVYWYRQLPEEGLKFMVYLQKENIIDESGMPKERFSAEFPKEGPSILRIQQVVRGDSAAYFCASSPTGSPGELFFGEGSRLTVL.

The chain uses TRBV5-1 and TRBJ1-2; 8 bases fit TRBD1. The V and J ends lost 4 bases and 8 bases, in that order; junction bases with no gene match: 7. The CDR3 length is 13 residues. Germline V gives CDR1 SGHRS, CDR2 YFSETQ. The CDR3 sequence is CASSPGGAGGYTF. The CDR3, as DNA: TGCGCCAGCAGCCCAGGGGGCGCGGGGGGCTACACCTTC.

This sequence joins TRBV19 and TRBJ1-5; 9 nucleotides line up with TRBD1. This CDR3 contains 16 residues. Germline trimming cut 5 bases from V and 0 bases from J; bases unmatched to any gene: 5. Germline V lookup: CDR1 LNHDA, CDR2 SQIVND (reference sequence). CDR3 sequence: CASSDRGVYSNQPQHF. The CDR3 DNA sequence: TGTGCCAGTAGTGACAGGGGGGTATATAGCAATCAGCCCCAGCATTTT.

This clone was seen only a few times. The V gene is TRBV27, the J gene TRBJ1-1, with 7 bases aligning to TRBD1. V lost 1 base, J lost 4 bases, and 0 bases stayed unmatched. This CDR3 spans 13 amino acids. In germline, CDR1 is MNHEY, CDR2 SMNVEV (reference sequence). The CDR3 coding sequence is TGTGCCAGCAGTTTATACAGGGGCACTGAAGCTTTCTTT. Translated: CASSLYRGTEAFF.

The chain combines TRBV30 with TRBJ1-3; the D is unclear. V lost 0 bases and J 0 bases, leaving 9 bases between the germline ends. Germline-derived CDR1 and CDR2 are GTSNPN and SVGIG (reference sequence). CDR3 size: 15 residues. The chain's CDR3 is CAWSVPLISGNTIYF. In DNA, the CDR3 is TGTGCCTGGAGTGTACCTCTAATCTCTGGAAACACCATATATTTT.

The chain has TRBV6-6 and TRBJ1-1, with a tentative D call TRBD1 (5 bases). V dropped 6 bases and J dropped 11 bases, with 16 bases sitting between them. Germline values: CDR1 MNHNY, CDR2 SVGAGI (reference sequence). The length of the CDR3 is 12 residues. The CDR3 here is CASRQDQGHAFF. The CDR3, as DNA: TGTGCCAGCAGGCAAGATCAGGGTCACGCTTTCTTT.

V gene TRBV18 combines with J gene TRBJ1-4; a weak D match, TRBD1 (6 bases). Looked up from germline, CDR1 is KGHSH and CDR2 is LQKENI. The V gene lost 0 bases and the J gene lost 8 bases, with 10 bases spanning the gap. The CDR3 length is 14 residues. Here the CDR3 reads CASSPPGAGEKLFF. The CDR3 DNA reads TGTGCCAGCTCACCACCGGGGGCCGGAGAAAAACTGTTTTTT.

V usage is TRBV2 and J usage is TRBJ1-5; no definite D call. Germline lookup yields CDR1 SNHLY and CDR2 FYNNEI. This CDR3 comprises 13 residues. Trimming shortened V by 2 bases and J by 4 bases, and 6 bases separated the two germline ends. Written as DNA, the CDR3 is TGTGCCAGCAGTGAAACGGGAAATCAGCCCCAGCATTTT. Amino acids: CASSETGNQPQHF.

CDR3 bases: TGTGCCAGCGGACAGTTTGGGAACACTGAAGCTTTCTTT. Its translation: CASGQFGNTEAFF. The V gene is TRBV2, the J gene TRBJ1-1; a possible D gene is TRBD1 (6 bases). The V and J ends lost 8 bases and 1 base respectively, with 11 bases between them. Germline loops: CDR1 SNHLY, CDR2 FYNNEI. The CDR3 extends over 13 amino acids.

The J gene is TRBJ2-6, the V gene TRBV10-3, with D hard to call. The germline V and J ends were trimmed by 5 bases and 1 base, with 9 bases remaining between them. Germline V lookup: CDR1 ENHRY, CDR2 SYGVKD. This CDR3 has 15 amino acids. As DNA, the CDR3 is TGTGCCATCAGTCAACAGCTTTCTGGGGCCAACGTCCTGACTTTC. This codes for CAISQQLSGANVLTF.

In this sample, this clone turned up once. The chain is built from TRBV19 and TRBJ1-5; D unclear. V was trimmed by 11 bases and J by 1 base, leaving 15 bases between them. CDR1 is LNHDA and CDR2 is SQIVND in the germline V gene (reference sequence). The CDR3 sequence is 14 residues long. CDR3 in amino acids: CASRQGGSNQPQHF. In nucleotides, the CDR3 is TGTGCCTCCCGCCAAGGAGGAAGCAATCAGCCCCAGCATTTT. Full variable domain (remainder filled in from reference TRBV19 and TRBJ1-5): DGGITQSPKYLFRKEGQNVTLSCEQNLNHDAMYWYRQDPGQGLRLIYYSQIVNDFQKGDIAEGYSVSREKKESFPLTVTSAQKNPTAFYLCASRQGGSNQPQHFGDGTRLSIL.

As DNA, the CDR3 is TGTGCCACCAGCCCCGGGCGGGAGAGGGTCAATGAGCAGTTCTTC. It translates to CATSPGRERVNEQFF. The chain joins TRBV15 to TRBJ2-1, with TRBD2 identical over 7 bases. Germline CDR1 and CDR2: LNHNV and YYDKDF (reference sequence). The V segment lost 5 bases and the J segment 6 bases; nucleotides outside the gene matches: 10. The CDR3 has 15 amino acids.

Points on this clone: A junction end diverges from the germline sequence, so it may reflect a read error. The gene calls are TRBV2 and TRBJ1-3, with 7 positions matching TRBD1. The CDR3 runs to 14 residues. The germline V gene has CDR1 SNHLY and CDR2 FYNNEI. CDR3 DNA sequence: TGTGCCAGCAGTGAAGGGCCCACAGGGGTGGACCTGGATTTT. As protein: CASSEGPTGVDLDF.

The V call is TRBV29-1, the J call TRBJ1-1, with a possible D match to TRBD1 (6 bases). The CDR3 totals 14 residues. The ends were cut back, 7 bases at V and 3 bases at J, with 18 bases in the middle. CDR1 and CDR2 from the germline V gene are SQVTM and ANQGSEA. CDR3 loop: CSGLPGARDTEAFF. The CDR3 DNA is TGCAGCGGCCTCCCAGGGGCGAGGGACACTGAAGCTTTCTTT.

V usage is TRBV5-1 and J usage is TRBJ1-2; TRBD1 might be the D (6 bases). The CDR3 has 15 amino acids. In germline, CDR1 is SGHRS, CDR2 YFSETQ. V shed 4 bases and J shed 2 bases, with 15 bases lying between them. In DNA form, the CDR3 reads TGCGCCAGCAGCCCCAGCGGGGGCGTCAACTATGGCTACACCTTC. It is translated as CASSPSGGVNYGYTF.

This clone was picked up one time. The chain employs TRBV5-1 and TRBJ2-5; D is uncertain. V shed 0 bases and J shed 0 bases, with 6 bases lying between them. The CDR3 totals 14 residues. Germline V gene data show CDR1 as SGHRS and CDR2 as YFSETQ. CDR3 protein: CASSLVPDQETQYF. The CDR3 region has the DNA TGCGCCAGCAGCTTGGTACCAGACCAAGAGACCCAGTACTTC.

The chain combines TRBV19 with TRBJ1-1, with 7 positions matching TRBD1. Trimming removed 6 bases from V and 0 bases from J; junction bases left unmatched: 4. The CDR3 runs to 14 residues. Per the germline V gene, CDR1 is LNHDA and CDR2 is SQIVND (reference sequence). The CDR3 region has the DNA TGTGCCAGTAGCACAGGGGACATGAACACTGAAGCTTTCTTT. Translation: CASSTGDMNTEAFF.

The chain recombines TRBV6-6 with TRBJ2-7; D not certain. V was pared by 6 bases and J by 6 bases, with 12 bases between. The CDR3 has 12 amino acids. Germline assignment: CDR1 MNHNY and CDR2 SVGAGI (reference sequence). Here the CDR3 reads CASSSLRSEQYF. The CDR3 bases are TGTGCCAGCAGCTCACTAAGGAGCGAGCAGTACTTC.